The clone carrying this T cell receptor beta chain was found many times. The antigen remains unidentified. To make TCR beta libraries, researchers used iRepertoire HTBI primers and Arm-PCR of CDR3 regions. TCRdb used MiXCR to reprocess the multiplex PCR reads, holding one entry per CDR3 protein. There are about 620,000 distinct CDR3 sequences in the sample; roughly 15% occur only once, and 15% to 20% lies in the top ten. This sample stems from a study of regulatory T cells in long-lasting Graves disease. Between the trimmed V and J ends, which lost 5 bases and 4 bases, there was a span of 15 bases. This CDR3 comprises 15 residues. Looked up from germline, CDR1 is MDHEN and CDR2 is SYDVKM. As for time point: newly diagnosed GD, antithyroid drugs for less than 3 months. Isolated PBMC RNA provided the starting material for the TCR library. Findings and caveats of the study: Persistent disease samples used TRBV28, TRBJ1-2 and TRBJ2-5 preferentially.

The same data also contributed to another study, on T cells in Graves' hyperthyroidism and ophthalmopathy. In that study: The TCR CDR3 first-round RT-PCR relied on the HTBI primer set. The blood repertoire included most of the expanded thyroid clonotypes above 0.001.

J is TRBJ1-3 and V is TRBV28, with D maybe TRBD1 (5 bases). Sequenced material: peripheral blood mononuclear cells (PBMCs), taken at new diagnosis, from a patient treated with antithyroid drugs. This TCR was sampled from a woman between 25 and 40 years old with Graves disease. CDR3 in amino acids: CASSPVAGLGNTIYF. The CDR3 bases are TGTGCCAGCAGTCCGGTGGCGGGACTCGGAAACACCATATATTTT.